The 10 T cell receptor beta chains below all came from one sample that was sequenced in a study of post-analysis software for immune sequencing data. Built from TCR beta cDNA, the libraries had unique molecular identifiers in them. MiXCR, applied by TCRdb to the PCR reads, yields one record per CDR3 protein. The repertoire holds 150,000 to 200,000 distinct CDR3 sequences, with roughly 34% as singletons. Sequences were derived from blood, sampled after autologous hematopoietic stem cell transplantation. Receptors were obtained from a girl between 10 and 17 years old with multiple sclerosis.

This clonotype was observed a few times. The chain is built from TRBV6-6 and TRBJ1-2; possible D gene TRBD1, 5 bases. Trimming took off 7 bases at V and 0 bases at J, with 12 bases between the two ends. The CDR3 is made up of 14 amino acids. The germline V gene encodes CDR1 MNHNY and CDR2 SVGAGI (reference sequence). Here the CDR3 reads CASNDRRANYGYTF. As DNA, the CDR3 is TGTGCCAGCAACGACAGACGAGCTAACTATGGCTACACCTTC.

The genes are TRBV19 and TRBJ2-3, with TRBD2 identical over 7 bases. The CDR3 totals 15 residues. The germline V gene has CDR1 LNHDA and CDR2 SQIVND (reference sequence). V lost 7 bases and J lost 5; bases outside the gene matches: 12. Here the CDR3 reads CASTASGLGVDTQYF. In DNA, the CDR3 is TGTGCCAGTACCGCTAGCGGCCTCGGGGTAGATACGCAGTATTTT.

The chain links TRBV7-2 to TRBJ2-3, with 9 bases fitting TRBD2. This CDR3 is built from 15 residues. J gave up 6 bases and V 5 bases, and 9 bases lay outside the gene matches. From germline, CDR1 is SGHTA and CDR2 FQGNSA. The CDR3 sequence is CASSRSGRGADTQYF. The CDR3 region has the DNA TGTGCCAGCAGCCGTAGCGGGAGAGGGGCGGATACGCAGTATTTT.

This chain links TRBV7-9 with TRBJ2-7, with D unresolved. Germline CDR1 SEHNR, CDR2 FQNEAQ (reference sequence). Trimming stripped 5 bases from V and 1 base from J, with 9 bases between. The CDR3 covers 13 residues. CDR3 in DNA: TGTGCCAGCAGCCCGACGGTTTCCTACGAGCAGTACTTC. Amino acid sequence: CASSPTVSYEQYF.

This clonotype was counted between two and nine times. The rearrangement links TRBV7-2 to TRBJ2-2; tentative D call: TRBD1 (5 bases). The CDR3 is 14 residues long. The germline V gene encodes CDR1 SGHTA and CDR2 FQGNSA. The V end lost 5 bases, the J end lost 4 bases, and 11 bases lay between the germline ends. In DNA form, the CDR3 reads TGTGCCAGCAGCCAAGGGGTTCCCACCGGGGAGCTGTTTTTT. Encoded protein: CASSQGVPTGELFF.

This clonotype has a handful of counts. Written as DNA, the CDR3 is TGCAGTGCTAGAGTCTGGCAGGGGTCGGTGGAGACCCAGTACTTC. This translates into CSARVWQGSVETQYF. The V gene is TRBV20-1, the J gene TRBJ2-5; maybe TRBD1 (6 bases). Germline lookup yields CDR1 DFQATT and CDR2 SNEGSKA (reference sequence). V was shortened by 1 base and J by 5 bases, with 17 bases between the two germline ends. This CDR3 is 15 amino acids long.

The chain links TRBV6-1 to TRBJ1-2; TRBD1 matches 7 bases. The germline V gene encodes CDR1 MNHNS and CDR2 SASEGT. The CDR3 has 13 residues. Trimming removed 8 bases from V and 4 bases from J; junction bases left unmatched: 7. Here the CDR3 DNA reads TGTGCCAGCCTCACAGGGGTGGGCTATGGCTACACCTTC. Amino acids: CASLTGVGYGYTF.

The sample holds a few counts of this clonotype. This chain uses TRBV7-6 with TRBJ2-7; D perhaps matches TRBD1 (5 bases). Trimming removed 5 bases at V and 0 bases at J, with 20 bases between. From germline, CDR1 is SGHVS and CDR2 FNYEAQ. The CDR3 covers 17 residues. The chain's CDR3 is CASSPWSQGSSSYEQYF. The CDR3 DNA sequence: TGTGCCAGCAGCCCATGGTCCCAGGGTTCCAGCTCCTACGAGCAGTACTTC.

This clonotype was recorded many times. The chain links TRBV20-1 to TRBJ2-4; D is perhaps TRBD1 (5 bases). The CDR3 spans 14 residues. Trimming pared 6 bases from V and 0 bases from J, leaving 12 bases between. Looked up from germline, CDR1 is DFQATT and CDR2 is SNEGSKA (reference sequence). The DNA of the CDR3 is TGCAGTGCCCAGGACACCCTAGCCAAAAACATTCAGTACTTC. This encodes CSAQDTLAKNIQYF.

This clonotype turned up a few times. J is TRBJ2-7 and V is TRBV4-1; 8 positions agree with TRBD2. The germline V gene has CDR1 MGHRA and CDR2 YSYEKL. Trimming removed 0 bases from V and 1 base from J; junction bases left unmatched: 11. CDR3 size: 18 residues. The CDR3 sequence is CASSQDILAAAPSYEQYF. CDR3 in DNA: TGCGCCAGCAGCCAAGATATACTAGCGGCGGCCCCTTCCTACGAGCAGTACTTC.